This T cell receptor (beta chain) was captured in a study of Graves' ophthalmopathy and Graves' hyperthyroidism. The CDR3 consists of 15 residues. The junction had 10 bases not matched to a gene; V was cut back by 5 bases and J by 5 bases. Per germline, CDR1 MNHEY and CDR2 SVGEGT. The study, taken as a whole, reports: Distinction of ophthalmopathy from stable hyperthyroidism by a 13-signature model reached approximately 89% sensitivity and just under 84% specificity. It was with about 71% sensitivity and just under 75% specificity that the model predicted ophthalmopathy progression.

A word on this clonotype: Its antigen is undetermined.

RNA transcripts served as template for amplifying TCR beta CDR3 sequences. HTBI primers were employed in first-round RT-PCR, then a second-round multiplex PCR followed. TCRdb reanalysed the multiplex PCR reads using MiXCR and keeps one entry per CDR3 protein. The table includes about 160,000 distinct CDR3 sequences, approximately 40% detected once. Ophthalmopathy was moderately-to-severely active, CAS at least 3, NOSPECS at least 4, lasting under 3 months. The clonotype was recovered from a man aged 30-40 years with Graves' ophthalmopathy. This chain connects TRBV6-2 or TRBV6-3 to TRBJ2-7; 9 nucleotides match TRBD1. The sample taken for sequencing was peripheral blood. The CDR3 loop is CASSHPGTGPHEQYF. DNA of the CDR3: TGTGCCAGCAGTCATCCCGGGACAGGGCCCCACGAGCAGTACTTC.